The 30 T cell receptor beta chains below were found in one sample sequenced in a study of spatial heterogeneity in lung cancer. TCRdb passed the 5' RACE reads through MiXCR, listing each CDR3 protein once. The sample records about 36,000 distinct CDR3 sequences, roughly 5% being singletons. Time point noted: sample taken at primary tumor resection. Whole RNA was taken from tumor, nontumor lung or frozen PBMC; it was then sequenced unsorted. This material consisted of PBMCs, taken at surgery. The source of these receptors is a female donor with early-stage non-small cell lung cancer.

To note about this clonotype: A read error may explain this, as a much larger clone is one base away. V gene TRBV2 combines with J gene TRBJ2-1; D unclear. The CDR3 has 11 amino acids. Per the germline V gene, CDR1 is SNHLY and CDR2 is FYNNEI. In nucleotides, the CDR3 is TGTGTCAGCAGGATGGAGTCTGAGCAGTTCTTC. Translated: CVSRMESEQFF.

The chain employs TRBV5-1 and TRBJ1-6; D ambiguous. Per the germline V gene, CDR1 is SGHRS and CDR2 is YFSETQ. Trimming took off 0 bases at V and 10 bases at J, with 17 bases between the two ends. This CDR3 has 16 residues. The CDR3 coding sequence is TGCGCCAGCAGCTTGGAGTCGGGAGGCTATGGATCACCCCTCCACTTT. It codes for CASSLESGGYGSPLHF.

This clonotype was counted at least ten times. The CDR3 DNA is TGCAGTGCAAGGACGGGGGGGCCAGCTTTCTTT. Protein: CSARTGGPAFF. The chain couples TRBV20-1 to TRBJ1-1; D might be TRBD1 (6 bases). V dropped 6 bases and J dropped 10 bases, with 15 bases sitting between them. The CDR3 contains 11 residues. Germline V gives CDR1 DFQATT, CDR2 SNEGSKA (reference sequence).

The sample holds many counts of this clonotype. In nucleotides, the CDR3 is TGTGCCAGCAGCCACACCGGGACAGAGAACACTGAAGCTTTCTTT. This codes for CASSHTGTENTEAFF. This chain joins TRBV4-2 and TRBJ1-1, with 7 bases lining up with TRBD1. CDR1 and CDR2 from the germline V gene are LGHNA and YNFKEQ. CDR3 size: 15 residues. Trimming took 3 bases from V and 1 from J; bases not matched to a gene: 5.

This chain connects TRBV7-2 to TRBJ2-1, with no clear D. V was trimmed by 0 bases and J by 2 bases, leaving 11 bases between them. Germline-derived CDR1 and CDR2 are SGHTA and FQGNSA. This CDR3 comprises 16 residues. The DNA for the CDR3 is TGTGCCAGCAGCTTAGCGAGTAGCATCGCCTACAATGAGCAGTTCTTC. This encodes CASSLASSIAYNEQFF.

As concerns this clonotype: The junction shows a germline mismatch at one end, possibly a read error. The gene calls are TRBV15 and TRBJ2-1, with TRBD2 matching 9 bases. Per the germline V gene, CDR1 is LNHNV and CDR2 is YYDKDF (reference sequence). There are 15 residues in the CDR3. The CDR3 sequence is CTTSRDGAGGNEQFF. DNA of the CDR3: TGTACCACCAGCAGAGACGGAGCGGGAGGCAATGAGCAGTTCTTC. Drawing the rest from reference TRBV15 and TRBJ2-1, the complete variable domain is DAMVIQNPRYQVTQFGKPVTLSCSQTLNHNVMYWYQQKSSQAPKLLFHYYDKDFNNEADTPDNFQSRRPNTSFCFLDIRSPGLGDTAMYLCTTSRDGAGGNEQFFGPGTRLTVL.

This clonotype was seen a few times. This chain joins TRBV5-1 and TRBJ2-7, with TRBD2 identical over 8 bases. V shed 1 base and J 3 bases; nucleotides not matched to a gene: 3. This CDR3 contains 14 residues. The V gene's germline CDR1 is SGHRS and CDR2 YFSETQ. This CDR3 is CASSLSGSYYEQYF. The CDR3 DNA is TGCGCCAGCAGCTTGAGCGGGAGCTACTACGAGCAGTACTTC.

In this sample, this clonotype turned up many times. The chain carries TRBV7-8 and TRBJ2-7; 7 nucleotides match TRBD2. The junction had 9 bases not matched to a gene; V was cut back by 4 bases and J by 3 bases. Germline lookup yields CDR1 SGHVS and CDR2 FQNEAQ. This CDR3 spans 15 amino acids. CDR3 residues: CASSSPRGGRYEQYF. CDR3 nucleotides: TGTGCCAGCAGCTCCCCAAGGGGAGGGCGCTACGAGCAGTACTTC.

The gene calls are TRBV28 and TRBJ2-5; D remains ambiguous. Trimming took 1 base from V and 1 from J, leaving 7 bases between them. CDR3 length: 14 amino acids. Germline CDR1 MDHEN, CDR2 SYDVKM. CDR3 bases: TGTGCCAGCAGTTTATCGGCAGCCCAAGAGACCCAGTACTTC. As protein: CASSLSAAQETQYF.

The chain combines TRBV18 with TRBJ1-1, with D maybe TRBD1 (6 bases). Germline CDR1 and CDR2: KGHSH and LQKENI. The CDR3 runs to 15 residues. Trimming took 1 base from V and 6 from J, leaving 15 bases between them. The CDR3 nucleotides are TGTGCCAGCTCACCACTAAGGACAGACCAATCTGAAGCTTTCTTT. Its translation: CASSPLRTDQSEAFF.

This clonotype was seen ten or more times. CDR3 amino acids: CATAGTEGNTEAFF. The CDR3 coding sequence is TGTGCCACCGCCGGGACAGAGGGGAACACTGAAGCTTTCTTT. The chain recombines TRBV24-1 with TRBJ1-1, with 7 positions matching TRBD1. Losses at the gene ends were 9 bases for V and 1 base for J; bases not matched to a gene: 7. The CDR3 extends over 14 amino acids. Germline V gene lookup returns CDR1 KGHDR and CDR2 SFDVKD.

This clonotype has at least ten counts. This rearrangement joins TRBV6-1 to TRBJ2-3; unclear D gene. This CDR3 contains 12 residues. V was shortened by 4 bases and J by 9 bases, with 11 bases between the two germline ends. Germline loops: CDR1 MNHNS, CDR2 SASEGT. CDR3 bases: TGTGCCAGCAGTGGTAGACTGCGGACGCAGTATTTT. Translation: CASSGRLRTQYF.

This clonotype turned up a few times. This chain links TRBV9 with TRBJ1-5; weak D call: TRBD1 (5 bases). CDR1 and CDR2 from the germline V gene are SGDLS and YYNGEE. There are 13 residues in the CDR3. The V and J ends lost 2 bases and 7 bases respectively, with 10 bases between them. The CDR3 DNA is TGTGCCAGCAGCGTGGGGCCCGGACAGCCCCAGCATTTT. It translates to CASSVGPGQPQHF. The entire variable domain, with the rest obtained from reference TRBV9 and TRBJ1-5, is as follows: DSGVTQTPKHLITATGQRVTLRCSPRSGDLSVYWYQQSLDQGLQFLIQYYNGEERAKGNILERFSAQQFPDLHSELNLSSLELGDSALYFCASSVGPGQPQHFGDGTRLSIL.

This clonotype was detected ten times or more. The genes are TRBV13 and TRBJ2-7, with 15 bases fitting TRBD2. The junction had 3 bases not matched to a gene; V was cut back by 5 bases and J by 4 bases. The CDR3 is 15 amino acids. CDR1 is PRHDT and CDR2 is FYEKMQ in the germline V gene (reference sequence). CDR3 loop: CASSVGLAGGYEQYF. As DNA, the CDR3 is TGTGCCAGCAGCGTCGGACTAGCGGGGGGGTACGAGCAGTACTTC.

This clonotype was seen repeatedly, ten times or more. The chain uses TRBV20-1 and TRBJ2-5; unclear D gene. The CDR3 consists of 12 residues. Germline CDR1 DFQATT, CDR2 SNEGSKA (reference sequence). CDR3 DNA sequence: TGCAGGCCCGTTCGGAGCCAGGAGACCCAGTACTTC. Translating gives CRPVRSQETQYF.

This clonotype was seen at least ten times. The rearrangement uses TRBV5-1 and TRBJ1-5; TRBD1 is a possible D gene (5 bases). Trimming stripped 5 bases from V and 7 bases from J, with 13 bases between. Per the germline V gene, CDR1 is SGHRS and CDR2 is YFSETQ. This CDR3 region has 13 residues. The CDR3 here is CASRRGSGQPQHF. CDR3 bases: TGCGCCAGCAGGAGGGGATCGGGACAGCCCCAGCATTTT.

This clonotype came up many times. The chain combines TRBV10-3 with TRBJ2-5; TRBD2 aligns across 7 bases. V was pared by 2 bases and J by 5 bases, with 8 bases of the junction left unmatched. Germline lookup yields CDR1 ENHRY and CDR2 SYGVKD. CDR3 length: 15 residues. The CDR3 sequence: CAISEPGGGLETQYF. CDR3 DNA sequence: TGTGCCATCAGTGAGCCGGGAGGAGGGTTGGAGACCCAGTACTTC.

This clonotype has a count of ten or more. V usage is TRBV7-2 and J usage is TRBJ2-6, with no clear D. Germline V gives CDR1 SGHTA, CDR2 FQGNSA. The CDR3 is made up of 14 amino acids. Trimming stripped 5 bases from V and 5 bases from J, with 10 bases between. Written as DNA, the CDR3 is TGTGCCAGCAGCCCCTATGGGAGGGCCAACGTCCTGACTTTC. Translation: CASSPYGRANVLTF.

This clonotype has at least ten counts. The chain carries TRBV6-6 and TRBJ2-2; 10 nucleotides match TRBD1. The germline gives CDR1 MNHNY, CDR2 SVGAGI (reference sequence). This CDR3 has 15 amino acids. The J segment lost 3 bases and the V segment lost 5 bases, leaving 3 bases of the junction unmatched. The CDR3 loop is CASSQGQGDTGELFF. The CDR3, as DNA: TGTGCCAGCAGTCAAGGACAGGGGGACACCGGGGAGCTGTTTTTT.

In its sample, this clonotype was seen a few times. The V call is TRBV14, the J call TRBJ2-1; perhaps TRBD1 as D (7 bases). The V and J ends lost 1 base and 7 bases respectively, with 20 bases between them. CDR3 size: 17 residues. Germline V lookup: CDR1 SGHDN, CDR2 FVKESK. Here the CDR3 reads CASSQAKGAGRRNEQFF. CDR3 nucleotides: TGTGCCAGCAGCCAAGCCAAGGGGGCAGGGAGGAGGAATGAGCAGTTCTTC.

This clonotype was picked up many times. This sequence joins TRBV20-1 and TRBJ2-1; D possibly matches TRBD1 or TRBD2 (5 bases each). V shed 6 bases and J shed 5 bases, with 14 bases lying between them. The CDR3 totals 13 residues. Germline CDR1 DFQATT, CDR2 SNEGSKA (reference sequence). The CDR3 loop reads CSARGGGNNEQFF. The CDR3 DNA is TGCAGTGCCCGGGGTGGGGGTAACAATGAGCAGTTCTTC.

This clonotype was observed at least ten times. J is TRBJ1-1 and V is TRBV29-1, with a tentative D call TRBD1 (5 bases). Germline loops: CDR1 SQVTM, CDR2 ANQGSEA. The V and J ends lost 6 bases and 8 bases respectively, with 13 bases between them. The CDR3 spans 11 residues. The DNA of the CDR3 is TGCAGCGTCGGGTCCGGGGGAGAAGCTTTCTTT. It is translated as CSVGSGGEAFF. Looking up the rest from reference TRBV29-1 and TRBJ1-1 gives the full variable domain: SAVISQKPSRDICQRGTSLTIQCQVDSQVTMMFWYRQQPGQSLTLIATANQGSEATYESGFVIDKFPISRPNLTFSTLTVSNMSPEDSSIYLCSVGSGGEAFFGQGTRLTVV.

Many counts were recorded for this clonotype. This rearrangement joins TRBV4-3 to TRBJ2-7; D is unclear. Trimming took off 4 bases at V and 2 bases at J, with 15 bases between the two ends. Germline assignment: CDR1 LGHNA and CDR2 YSLEER. The CDR3 is made up of 15 amino acids. CDR3 region: CASSPQPLVPYEQYF. In nucleotides, the CDR3 is TGCGCCAGCAGCCCACAGCCCTTAGTGCCCTACGAGCAGTACTTC.

Many counts were recorded for this clonotype. A junction end diverges from the germline sequence, so it may reflect a read error. The CDR3 loop reads CASSLGGQETQYF. The CDR3 DNA follows: TGTGCTAGCAGCTTGGGGGGACAAGAGACCCAGTACTTC. The chain is built from TRBV5-1 and TRBJ2-5; the D gene is possibly TRBD2 (6 bases). CDR1 is SGHRS, CDR2 YFSETQ, per germline. The CDR3 is 13 amino acids.

This clonotype showed up many times. The genes are TRBV7-2 and TRBJ2-1; no reliable D call. Germline-derived CDR1 and CDR2 are SGHTA and FQGNSA. V was clipped by 1 base and J by 2 bases, with 18 bases between them. This CDR3 region has 18 residues. CDR3 nucleotide sequence: TGTGCCAGCAGCTTAGTTCCCAGGTTAGGGTCCCCCTACAATGAGCAGTTCTTC. Protein: CASSLVPRLGSPYNEQFF.

This chain connects TRBV12-3 or TRBV12-4 to TRBJ2-1; 12 positions agree with TRBD2. V shed 6 bases and J 4 bases; nucleotides not matched to a gene: 7. The CDR3 consists of 16 residues. Here the CDR3 DNA reads TGTGCCAGCAGGCTAGCGGGAGGGATGGGGTACAATGAGCAGTTCTTC. Translation: CASRLAGGMGYNEQFF.

This clonotype was counted many times. J is TRBJ1-5 and V is TRBV3-1, with a possible D match to TRBD1 (5 bases). Germline V lookup: CDR1 LGHDT, CDR2 YNNKEL (reference sequence). With 4 bases removed from V and 2 bases from J, the gap between germline ends came to 9 bases. The CDR3 extends over 14 amino acids. In DNA, the CDR3 is TGTGCCAGCAGCCCCGGGGGAGGCAATCAGCCCCAGCATTTT. Protein: CASSPGGGNQPQHF.

In its sample, this clonotype was seen many times. This sequence joins TRBV7-9 and TRBJ2-4; D is ambiguous. The ends were cut back, 4 bases at V and 2 bases at J, with 15 bases in the middle. CDR3 length: 16 residues. Germline values: CDR1 SEHNR, CDR2 FQNEAQ (reference sequence). The CDR3 protein is CASSWVARESKNIQYF. The CDR3, as DNA: TGTGCCAGCAGCTGGGTCGCAAGGGAATCCAAAAACATTCAGTACTTC.

This clonotype was recorded at least ten times. The chain employs TRBV6-5 and TRBJ2-5; a weak D match, TRBD1 (6 bases). Germline V CDR1 and CDR2: MNHEY, SVGAGI. Deletions cut 4 bases from V and 0 bases from J, with 9 bases between. CDR3 length: 14 amino acids. The CDR3 sequence is CASSSGQYQETQYF. The CDR3 DNA reads TGTGCCAGCAGTTCTGGACAGTACCAAGAGACCCAGTACTTC.

This clonotype was seen many times. CDR3 nucleotide sequence: TGCAGTGCTAGAGATCCAGCCGCGGGGGGAACCTACGAGCAGTACTTC. It specifies CSARDPAAGGTYEQYF. The chain links TRBV20-1 to TRBJ2-7; 8 nucleotides match TRBD2. CDR1 and CDR2 from the germline V gene are DFQATT and SNEGSKA (reference sequence). The CDR3 covers 16 residues. The trim removed 0 bases at V and 2 bases at J, leaving 9 bases unmatched.